These 24 T cell receptor beta chains were sequenced from one sample in a study of CD8+ T cells in alopecia areata. The treatment was: oral pan-JAK inhibitor, 5-10 mg twice daily. RNA was extracted and reverse transcribed into cDNA as the sequencing template. The protocol was immunoSEQ multiplex PCR, while the TCRdb copy is restricted to in-frame clones and leaves out a portion. Among fewer than 110,000 clones, around 83% were seen once, and the ten largest hold roughly 23%. This sample comprised CD8+ T cells sorted from blood, obtained at week 24, from a patient treated with tofacitinib. The receptors were sampled from a human donor with alopecia areata.

J is TRBJ2-7 and V is TRBV21-1; TRBD1 reflects the table's D call only, with no check against the DNA. TRBV21-1 is assigned pseudogene status. The CDR3 has 15 amino acids. The CDR3 DNA reads as TGTGCCAGCAGCAACCCCGACAGGGTTTCATACGAGCAGTACTTC. It is translated as CASSNPDRVSYEQYF.

The rearrangement uses TRBV5-1 and TRBJ2-3, with D uncertain. Looked up from germline, CDR1 is SGHRS and CDR2 is YFSETQ. The germline V and J ends were trimmed by 4 bases and 6 bases, with 15 bases remaining between them. The CDR3 consists of 14 residues. The CDR3 loop is CASSPGAQVDTQYF. The DNA for the CDR3 is TGCGCCAGCAGCCCTGGTGCCCAAGTGGATACGCAGTATTTT.

This chain connects TRBV4-1 to TRBJ2-5; TRBD2 matches at 12 bases. This CDR3 has 15 residues. CDR1 and CDR2 (germline): MGHRA, YSYEKL. With 5 bases clipped from V and 4 bases from J, the junction kept 5 bases outside the gene matches. CDR3 DNA: TGCGCCAGCAGCACACTAGCGGGGGGTTCAGAGACCCAGTACTTC. Residues: CASSTLAGGSETQYF.

This clone has only one observation. The chain has TRBV28 and TRBJ2-5; 13 bases match TRBD2. CDR1 and CDR2 (germline): MDHEN, SYDVKM. The V gene end was trimmed by 6 bases and the J gene end by 3 bases; junction bases not matched to a gene: 4. The CDR3 runs 15 residues. The CDR3 spells CASSPTSGGKETQYF. For the CDR3, the DNA is TGTGCCAGCAGCCCGACTAGCGGGGGGAAAGAGACCCAGTACTTC.

The rearrangement uses TRBV5-1 and TRBJ1-1; D ambiguous. CDR3 length: 13 residues. V shed 0 bases and J shed 4 bases, with 7 bases lying between them. Germline assignment: CDR1 SGHRS and CDR2 YFSETQ. CDR3 sequence: CASSLEGVTEAFF. CDR3 in DNA: TGCGCCAGCAGCTTGGAAGGCGTCACTGAAGCTTTCTTT.

The rearrangement uses TRBV6-5 and TRBJ2-7; D remains unclear. This CDR3 has 14 amino acids. The V end was cut by 0 bases, the J end by 2 bases, with 8 bases between. Per germline, CDR1 MNHEY and CDR2 SVGAGI. CDR3 protein: CASSYSHTTYEQYF. CDR3 sequence (DNA): TGTGCCAGCAGTTACTCCCATACCACCTACGAGCAGTACTTC.

This chain links TRBV13 with TRBJ2-1, with D tentatively TRBD2 (6 bases). V was trimmed by 5 bases and J by 5 bases, leaving 16 bases between them. The CDR3 has 15 amino acids. CDR1 and CDR2 from the germline V gene are PRHDT and FYEKMQ (reference sequence). The CDR3 DNA reads TGTGCCAGCAGCCCCCGGGGGACTTCCCACAATGAGCAGTTCTTC. As protein: CASSPRGTSHNEQFF.

The rearrangement joins TRBV5-6 to TRBJ2-7; 12 bases fit TRBD1. V shed 0 bases, J shed 7 bases, and the junction held 8 bases outside the gene matches. Germline assignment: CDR1 SGHDT and CDR2 YYEEEE. The CDR3 consists of 16 residues. Here the CDR3 reads CASSLVPGQGAREQYF. CDR3 nucleotide sequence: TGTGCCAGCAGCTTGGTTCCGGGACAGGGGGCGAGAGAGCAGTACTTC. Full variable domain (remainder filled in from reference TRBV5-6 and TRBJ2-7): DAGVTQSPTHLIKTRGQQVTLRCSPKSGHDTVSWYQQALGQGPQFIFQYYEEEERQRGNFPDRFSGHQFPNYSSELNVNALLLGDSALYLCASSLVPGQGAREQYFGPGTRLTVT.

This clone was observed a few times. V and J are TRBV5-1 and TRBJ2-1; D remains unclear. There are 15 residues in the CDR3. CDR1 and CDR2 from the germline V gene are SGHRS and YFSETQ. The V end lost 5 bases, the J end lost 3 bases, and 15 bases lay between the germline ends. The CDR3 region is CASSRVDVGYNEQFF. The CDR3 DNA follows: TGCGCCAGCAGTCGAGTTGATGTGGGCTACAATGAGCAGTTCTTC.

The chain is built from TRBV11-2 and TRBJ1-2; D not resolved. V dropped 4 bases and J dropped 7 bases, with 31 bases sitting between them. The CDR3 runs to 19 residues. Germline CDR1 reads SGHAT; CDR2 reads FQNNGV. The CDR3 region is CASSSPNSLLLGNLGGYTF. The CDR3 coding sequence is TGTGCCAGCAGCTCCCCGAACTCCCTCCTTTTAGGGAATCTTGGTGGCTACACCTTC.

V usage is TRBV21-1 and J usage is TRBJ2-5; the D segment call TRBD1 is taken from the table without a DNA check. TRBV21-1 is flagged as a pseudogene. The CDR3 contains 16 residues. The CDR3 here is CASSPRDRDHQETQYF. In DNA form, the CDR3 reads TGTGCCAGCAGCCCTCGAGACAGGGACCACCAAGAGACCCAGTACTTC.

This clone was seen a handful of times. This chain joins TRBV7-9 and TRBJ2-2; TRBD2 aligns across 8 bases. The CDR3 is 16 amino acids. With 2 bases clipped from V and 4 bases from J, the junction kept 6 bases outside the gene matches. The germline CDR1 and CDR2 sequences are SEHNR and FQNEAQ (reference sequence). CDR3 sequence: CASSLTQRGPTGELFF. The CDR3 DNA sequence: TGTGCCAGCAGCTTAACCCAGCGGGGGCCCACCGGGGAGCTGTTTTTT.

CDR3 amino acids: CASSLSPRGNNEQFF. Here the CDR3 DNA reads TGTGCCAGCAGTTTATCTCCCAGGGGCAACAATGAGCAGTTCTTC. This chain uses TRBV27 with TRBJ2-1; a weak D match, TRBD1 (6 bases). Trimming took 0 bases from V and 5 from J, leaving 11 bases between them. The CDR3 length is 15 residues. CDR1 and CDR2 from the germline V gene are MNHEY and SMNVEV (reference sequence).

The V gene is TRBV5-6, the J gene TRBJ1-2; D remains unclear. Germline loops: CDR1 SGHDT, CDR2 YYEEEE. This CDR3 comprises 16 residues. The germline V and J ends were trimmed by 0 bases and 0 bases, with 12 bases remaining between them. This CDR3 is CASSLVVQTTNYGYTF. The CDR3 DNA sequence: TGTGCCAGCAGCTTGGTTGTACAGACCACTAACTATGGCTACACCTTC.

The CDR3 coding sequence is TGTGCCAGCAGCTCACGGGACCCATGGCGCACAGATACGCAGTATTTT. This gives the protein CASSSRDPWRTDTQYF. V gene TRBV5-5 combines with J gene TRBJ2-3; D may match TRBD1 or TRBD2 (5 bases each). V dropped 3 bases and J dropped 1 base, with 15 bases sitting between them. CDR1 is SGHKS, CDR2 YYEKEE, per germline (reference sequence). There are 16 residues in the CDR3.

This clone was counted once. The chain is built from TRBV5-6 and TRBJ2-7; TRBD1 is a possible D gene (5 bases). Between the trimmed V and J ends, which lost 5 bases and 3 bases, there was a span of 12 bases. From germline, CDR1 is SGHDT and CDR2 YYEEEE. The length of the CDR3 is 13 residues. The CDR3 DNA reads as TGTGCCAGCAGTATGGGGCAGGTCTACGAGCAGTACTTC. It yields the protein CASSMGQVYEQYF.

This clone was found a few times. This chain joins TRBV12-2 and TRBJ2-3. TRBV12-2 is a pseudogene. CDR3 length: 15 residues. CDR3: CASRLGGNLADTQYF. CDR3 sequence (DNA): TGTGCAAGTCGCTTAGGTGGAAATTTGGCAGATACGCAGTATTTT.

The chain links TRBV4-1 to TRBJ2-7, with TRBD2 matching 11 bases. The CDR3 is 16 amino acids. Germline loops: CDR1 MGHRA, CDR2 YSYEKL. Losses at the gene ends were 4 bases for V and 3 bases for J; bases not matched to a gene: 8. CDR3 loop: CASSPPGTSGIYEQYF. CDR3 nucleotides: TGCGCCAGCAGCCCTCCTGGGACTAGCGGAATCTACGAGCAGTACTTC.

The V and J genes are TRBV5-1 and TRBJ1-2; a possible D gene is TRBD1 (6 bases). The CDR3 has 15 residues. Per the germline V gene, CDR1 is SGHRS and CDR2 is YFSETQ. The V and J ends lost 2 bases and 3 bases respectively, with 14 bases between them. CDR3 amino acids: CASSFRGGEDYGYTF. CDR3 nucleotide sequence: TGCGCCAGCAGCTTTAGAGGGGGTGAAGACTATGGCTACACCTTC. Complete variable domain (other parts from reference TRBV5-1 and TRBJ1-2): KAGVTQTPRYLIKTRGQQVTLSCSPISGHRSVSWYQQTPGQGLQFLFEYFSETQRNKGNFPGRFSGRQFSNSRSEMNVSTLELGDSALYLCASSFRGGEDYGYTFGSGTRLTVV.

The genes are TRBV27 and TRBJ2-7; possibly TRBD1 for D (5 bases). Germline V CDR1 and CDR2: MNHEY, SMNVEV (reference sequence). The CDR3 has 12 amino acids. V was clipped by 2 bases and J by 6 bases, with 8 bases between them. CDR3 in DNA: TGTGCCAGCAGTTTAAGGGGTAGCGAGCAGTACTTC. It translates to CASSLRGSEQYF.

This clone appeared a few times. The chain joins TRBV2 to TRBJ2-7; no definite D call. The CDR3 contains 14 residues. V was cut by 6 bases and J by 0 bases, with 12 bases left in between. Germline-derived CDR1 and CDR2 are SNHLY and FYNNEI. CDR3 protein: CASRSEASSYEQYF. CDR3 in DNA: TGTGCCAGCAGATCAGAGGCGAGCTCCTACGAGCAGTACTTC.

This clone was counted a single time. The V and J genes are TRBV2 and TRBJ2-3, with D perhaps matching TRBD2 (6 bases). V lost 0 bases and J 6 bases, leaving 13 bases between the germline ends. Germline values: CDR1 SNHLY, CDR2 FYNNEI. The CDR3 runs 15 residues. For the CDR3, the DNA is TGTGCCAGCAGTGAAGCGGGAGGCCATCGGGATACGCAGTATTTT. Its protein product is CASSEAGGHRDTQYF.

The CDR3 sequence: CASSYGQSDSPLHF. Written as DNA, the CDR3 is TGTGCCAGCAGTTACGGACAGTCGGATTCACCCCTCCACTTT. The rearrangement joins TRBV6-5 to TRBJ1-6; perhaps TRBD1 as D (6 bases). This CDR3 comprises 14 residues. The germline gives CDR1 MNHEY, CDR2 SVGAGI. The V and J ends lost 2 bases and 8 bases respectively, with 10 bases between them.

The CDR3 loop reads CASIGVGTGVDNEQFF. Written as DNA, the CDR3 is TGTGCCAGCATCGGGGTCGGAACAGGGGTCGACAATGAGCAGTTCTTC. The rearrangement links TRBV7-9 to TRBJ2-1; 7 bases fit TRBD1. CDR3 length equals 16 residues. Germline CDR1 SEHNR, CDR2 FQNEAQ (reference sequence). The ends lost 7 bases at V and 5 bases at J; junction bases unmatched: 14. Full variable domain (outside the CDR3, taken from reference TRBV7-9 and TRBJ2-1): DTGVSQNPRHKITKRGQNVTFRCDPISEHNRLYWYRQTLGQGPEFLTYFQNEAQLEKSRLLSDRFSAERPKGSFSTLEIQRTEQGDSAMYLCASIGVGTGVDNEQFFGPGTRLTVL.